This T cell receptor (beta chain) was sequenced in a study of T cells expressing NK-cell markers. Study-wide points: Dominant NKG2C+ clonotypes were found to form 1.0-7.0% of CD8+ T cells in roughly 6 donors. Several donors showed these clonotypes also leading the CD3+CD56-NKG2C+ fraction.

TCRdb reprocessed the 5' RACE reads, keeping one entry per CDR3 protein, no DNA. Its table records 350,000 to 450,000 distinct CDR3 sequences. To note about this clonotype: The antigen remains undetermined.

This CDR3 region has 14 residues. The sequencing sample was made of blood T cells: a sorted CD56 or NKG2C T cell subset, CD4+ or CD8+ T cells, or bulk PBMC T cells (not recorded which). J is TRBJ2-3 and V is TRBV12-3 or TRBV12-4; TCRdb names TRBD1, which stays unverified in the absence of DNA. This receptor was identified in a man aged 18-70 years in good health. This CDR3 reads CASSLAYGRDTQYF.